The 9 T cell receptor beta chains below were found in one sample sequenced in a study of T cell changes during pregnancy in multiple sclerosis. Sequenced by immunoSEQ multiplex PCR; TCRdb stores in-frame clones only, minus some. Here the sample spans roughly 87,000 clones, 91% being singletons. Sequenced material: PBMCs, taken in the first trimester of pregnancy. The receptors shown here come from a female donor in good health, serving as a control in a pregnancy study. Some clones in this sample may be carry-over from other donors' samples.

This clone was detected only once. V gene TRBV6-4 combines with J gene TRBJ2-3; D remains ambiguous. The V gene's germline CDR1 is MRHNA and CDR2 SNTAGT. Trimming removed 3 bases at V and 0 bases at J, with 7 bases between. This CDR3 has 14 residues. CDR3 DNA sequence: TGTGCCAGCAGTGAACGAGGCAGCACAGATACGCAGTATTTT. This gives the protein CASSERGSTDTQYF.

A single count supports this clone. The chain has TRBV7-9 and TRBJ1-5, with a possible D match to TRBD1 (5 bases). The CDR3 covers 17 residues. In germline, CDR1 is SEHNR, CDR2 FQNEAQ (reference sequence). Trimming cost V 0 bases and J 0 bases, with 12 bases left between them. The CDR3: CASSLAGTDNSNQPQHF. The DNA for the CDR3 is TGTGCCAGCAGCTTAGCCGGGACTGATAATAGCAATCAGCCCCAGCATTTT.

V gene TRBV7-6 combines with J gene TRBJ1-6, with 9 nucleotides matching TRBD1. From germline, CDR1 is SGHVS and CDR2 FNYEAQ. V trimming: 2 bases; J trimming: 9 bases; junction bases outside the gene matches: 5. There are 15 residues in the CDR3. The CDR3 bases are TGTGCCAGCAGCTTAACAGGGGGCGGGGGTTCACCCCTCCACTTT. Its protein is CASSLTGGGGSPLHF.

This sequence joins TRBV11-3 and TRBJ2-1; TRBD2 aligns across 8 bases. There are 15 residues in the CDR3. Trimming at V came to 5 bases and at J to 4 bases, leaving 7 bases not matched to a gene. The V gene's germline CDR1 is SGHNT and CDR2 YENEEA. Written as DNA, the CDR3 is TGTGCCAGCAGCCCGTCTAGCGGGCCTTACAATGAGCAGTTCTTC. It codes for CASSPSSGPYNEQFF.

This rearrangement joins TRBV28 to TRBJ2-3; D gene uncertain. The CDR3 runs 16 residues. Germline CDR1 is MDHEN and CDR2 is SYDVKM. Trimming left V 4 bases short and J 2 bases short, with 16 bases between. The CDR3 bases are TGTGCCAGCAGTTCCCTAACCCGCTATCCCACAGATACGCAGTATTTT. Translation: CASSSLTRYPTDTQYF.

This chain joins TRBV4-1 and TRBJ2-1; D is perhaps TRBD2 (5 bases). Per the germline V gene, CDR1 is MGHRA and CDR2 is YSYEKL. The CDR3 spans 18 residues. Trimming removed 0 bases from V and 6 bases from J, with 21 bases in between. The CDR3 DNA reads TGCGCCAGCAGCCAAGATCGAGGACGGGGTTTGGGGAGCAATGAGCAGTTCTTC. As protein: CASSQDRGRGLGSNEQFF.

The sample holds one count of this clone. The V call is TRBV5-1, the J call TRBJ1-2; D unclear. The CDR3 covers 13 residues. V gave up 4 bases and J gave up 2 bases, with 9 bases separating them. From germline, CDR1 is SGHRS and CDR2 YFSETQ. The CDR3 DNA is TGCGCCAGCAGCATTAGCCAGAACTATGGCTACACCTTC. Translating it yields CASSISQNYGYTF.

The V call is TRBV18, the J call TRBJ2-1, with TRBD1 matching over 7 bases. Germline values: CDR1 KGHSH, CDR2 LQKENI. This CDR3 spans 15 amino acids. V shed 8 bases, J shed 7 bases, and the junction held 14 bases outside the gene matches. Here the CDR3 reads CASPNRQGVGNEQFF. As DNA, the CDR3 is TGTGCCAGCCCGAACCGACAGGGTGTGGGTAATGAGCAGTTCTTC.

The gene calls are TRBV7-7 and TRBJ1-6; D remains unclear. Looked up from germline, CDR1 is SSHAT and CDR2 is FNYEAQ (reference sequence). V was clipped by 1 base and J by 9 bases, with 7 bases between them. The CDR3 contains 13 residues. Here the CDR3 reads CASSLGPGSPLHF. The CDR3 DNA reads TGTGCCAGCAGCTTAGGCCCAGGTTCACCCCTCCACTTT.